These 8 T cell receptor beta chains share one sample of origin, sequenced in a study of tumor-infiltrating lymphocytes in localized non-small cell lung cancer. Sequencing was performed with immunoSEQ multiplex PCR; in TCRdb, only in-frame clones are kept and a portion is missing. The sample lists 10,000 to 13,000 clones; roughly 60% were seen once. Specimen: lung tumor tissue. The receptors here all came from a human donor with non-small cell lung cancer.

The V call is TRBV7-8, the J call TRBJ2-1; D not resolved. The CDR3 is 13 residues long. Trimming stripped 1 base from V and 10 bases from J, with 11 bases between. Germline assignment: CDR1 SGHVS and CDR2 FQNEAQ. The CDR3 bases are TGTGCCAGCAGCTTAGTGGATGCATCCGAGCAGTTCTTC. It translates to CASSLVDASEQFF.

The gene calls are TRBV30 and TRBJ1-5, with 11 positions matching TRBD1. Germline V gene data show CDR1 as GTSNPN and CDR2 as SVGIG (reference sequence). With 2 bases clipped from V and 0 bases from J, the junction kept 6 bases outside the gene matches. The length of the CDR3 is 17 residues. The CDR3 loop is CAWSKGTGGYSNQPQHF. CDR3 bases: TGTGCCTGGAGTAAGGGGACAGGGGGTTATAGCAATCAGCCCCAGCATTTT. Combining the CDR3 with reference TRBV30 and TRBJ1-5 gives the whole variable domain SQTIHQWPATLVQPVGSPLSLECTVEGTSNPNLYWYRQAAGRGLQLLFYSVGIGQISSEVPQNLSASRPQDRQFILSSKKLLLSDSGFYLCAWSKGTGGYSNQPQHFGDGTRLSIL.

The chain has TRBV21-1 and TRBJ2-7; the table's D call TRBD2 went unverified against the DNA. TRBV21-1 is deemed a pseudogene. This CDR3 is built from 16 residues. CDR3 amino acids: CASSKPHEGILYEQYF. CDR3 in DNA: TGTGCCAGCAGCAAACCCCACGAGGGTATTTTGTACGAGCAGTACTTC.

The chain links TRBV4-3 to TRBJ2-2; 10 bases are shared with TRBD2. The length of the CDR3 is 17 residues. Per germline, CDR1 LGHNA and CDR2 YSLEER. Unmatched junction bases numbered 4, after V lost 0 bases and J lost 3 bases. In DNA, the CDR3 is TGCGCCAGCAGCCAAGAAACTAGCGGGGCCTACACCGGGGAGCTGTTTTTT. Protein sequence: CASSQETSGAYTGELFF.

This chain links TRBV10-3 with TRBJ1-2; D is unresolved. The germline V gene has CDR1 ENHRY and CDR2 SYGVKD. The CDR3 runs to 15 residues. V gave up 0 bases and J gave up 7 bases, with 15 bases separating them. The DNA for the CDR3 is TGTGCCATCAGTGAGTCGCCCGAGGCTCTATCTGGCTACACCTTC. Translated, it gives CAISESPEALSGYTF.

The rearrangement joins TRBV5-5 to TRBJ2-2; weak D call: TRBD1 (5 bases). Germline lookup yields CDR1 SGHKS and CDR2 YYEKEE (reference sequence). The CDR3 is 16 residues long. Deletions cut 2 bases from V and 7 bases from J, with 18 bases between. CDR3 sequence (DNA): TGTGCCAGCAGCTTAGTCGGGCAGGGTCTTGGCGGGGAGCTGTTTTTT. As protein: CASSLVGQGLGGELFF.

In its sample, this clone ranks as large. This rearrangement joins TRBV10-3 to TRBJ2-7, with D unclear. CDR1 and CDR2 (germline): ENHRY, SYGVKD. The V end lost 11 bases, the J end lost 2 bases, and 10 bases lay between the germline ends. The CDR3 extends over 11 amino acids. CDR3 in amino acids: CAAGVTYEQYF. The CDR3 nucleotides are TGTGCCGCTGGAGTGACCTACGAGCAGTACTTC.

This clone came up a few times. The chain carries TRBV9 and TRBJ2-3, with TRBD1 identical over 9 bases. V trimming: 3 bases; J trimming: 4 bases; junction bases outside the gene matches: 6. This CDR3 region has 15 residues. Germline CDR1 SGDLS, CDR2 YYNGEE. CDR3 coding DNA: TGTGCCAGCAGCGGCCGGACAGGGGTGTCAGATACGCAGTATTTT. Amino acid sequence: CASSGRTGVSDTQYF.